This TCR beta chain was obtained from a study of T cells in Graves' hyperthyroidism and ophthalmopathy. There are many counts of this clonotype. A lack of ophthalmopathy progression within 18 months defined stable Graves' hyperthyroidism. V was cut by 2 bases and J by 1 base, with 8 bases left in between. CDR1 is SNHLY and CDR2 is FYNNEI in the germline V gene. This CDR3 has 14 amino acids. There were TCR beta CDR3 regions amplified from RNA transcripts. Researchers ran a first-round RT-PCR on the TCR CDR3 using the HTBI primer set. TCRdb ran MiXCR on the multiplex PCR reads and lists one entry per CDR3 protein. The sample consists of a few hundred thousand distinct CDR3 sequences, 15% to 19% of them appearing once.

This sequence originates from a woman aged 18-35 years with Graves' hyperthyroidism. The material sequenced was blood. The genes are TRBV2 and TRBJ2-5; D gene uncertain. In DNA, the CDR3 is TGTGCCAGCAGTGAACGGAGCAGCCAAGAGACCCAGTACTTC. It encodes CASSERSSQETQYF.